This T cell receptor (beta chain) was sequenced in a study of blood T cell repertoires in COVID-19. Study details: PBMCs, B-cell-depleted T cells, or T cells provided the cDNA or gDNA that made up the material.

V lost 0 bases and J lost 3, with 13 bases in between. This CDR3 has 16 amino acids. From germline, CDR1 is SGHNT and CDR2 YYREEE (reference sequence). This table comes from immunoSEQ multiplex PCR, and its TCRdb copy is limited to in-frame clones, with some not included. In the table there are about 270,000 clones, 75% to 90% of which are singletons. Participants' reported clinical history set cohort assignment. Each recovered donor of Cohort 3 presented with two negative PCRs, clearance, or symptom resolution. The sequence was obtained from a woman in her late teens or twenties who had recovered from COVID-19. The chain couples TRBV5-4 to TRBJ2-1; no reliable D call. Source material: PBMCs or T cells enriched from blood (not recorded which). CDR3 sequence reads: CASSLDPTPNYNEQFF. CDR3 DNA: TGTGCCAGCAGCTTGGATCCGACACCTAACTACAATGAGCAGTTCTTC.